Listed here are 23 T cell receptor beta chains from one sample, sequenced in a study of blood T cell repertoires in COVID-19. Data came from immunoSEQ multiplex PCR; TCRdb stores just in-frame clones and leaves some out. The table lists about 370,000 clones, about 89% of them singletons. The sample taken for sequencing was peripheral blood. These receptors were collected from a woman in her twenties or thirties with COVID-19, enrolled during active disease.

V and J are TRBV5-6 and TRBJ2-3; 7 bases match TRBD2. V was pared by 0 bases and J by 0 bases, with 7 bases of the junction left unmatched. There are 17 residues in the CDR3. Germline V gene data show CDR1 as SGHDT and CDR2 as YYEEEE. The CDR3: CASSLAVLALSTDTQYF. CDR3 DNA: TGTGCCAGCAGCTTGGCTGTACTAGCGTTAAGCACAGATACGCAGTATTTT.

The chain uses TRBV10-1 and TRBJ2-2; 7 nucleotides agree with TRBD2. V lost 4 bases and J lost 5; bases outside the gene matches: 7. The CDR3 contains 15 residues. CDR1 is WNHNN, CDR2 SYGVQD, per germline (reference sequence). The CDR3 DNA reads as TGCGCCAGCAGTGGGACTAGTTTGGGAACCGGGGAGCTGTTTTTT. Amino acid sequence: CASSGTSLGTGELFF.

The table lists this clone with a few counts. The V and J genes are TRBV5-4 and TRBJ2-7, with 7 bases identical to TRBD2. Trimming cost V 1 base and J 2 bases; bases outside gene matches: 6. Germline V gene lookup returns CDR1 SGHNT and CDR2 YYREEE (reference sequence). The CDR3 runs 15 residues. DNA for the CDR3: TGTGCCAGCAGCTTGCGCACGGGACTAACCTACGAGCAGTACTTC. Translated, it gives CASSLRTGLTYEQYF.

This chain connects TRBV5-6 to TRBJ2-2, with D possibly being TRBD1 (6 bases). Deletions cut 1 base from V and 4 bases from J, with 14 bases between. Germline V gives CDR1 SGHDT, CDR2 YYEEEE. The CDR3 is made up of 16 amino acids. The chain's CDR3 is CASSLMAGAGTGELFF. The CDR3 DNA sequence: TGTGCCAGCAGCTTGATGGCAGGGGCGGGCACCGGGGAGCTGTTTTTT. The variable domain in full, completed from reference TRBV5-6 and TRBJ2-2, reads DAGVTQSPTHLIKTRGQQVTLRCSPKSGHDTVSWYQQALGQGPQFIFQYYEEEERQRGNFPDRFSGHQFPNYSSELNVNALLLGDSALYLCASSLMAGAGTGELFFGEGSRLTVL.

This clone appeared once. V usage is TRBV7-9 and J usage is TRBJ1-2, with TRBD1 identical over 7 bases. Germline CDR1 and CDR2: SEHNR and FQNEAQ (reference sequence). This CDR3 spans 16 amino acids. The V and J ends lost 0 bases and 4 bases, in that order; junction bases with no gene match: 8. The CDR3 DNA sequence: TGTGCCAGCAGCTTAGCTGTGGGACAGTGGGGCTATGGCTACACCTTC. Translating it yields CASSLAVGQWGYGYTF. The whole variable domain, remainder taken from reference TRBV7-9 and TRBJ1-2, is DTGVSQNPRHKITKRGQNVTFRCDPISEHNRLYWYRQTLGQGPEFLTYFQNEAQLEKSRLLSDRFSAERPKGSFSTLEIQRTEQGDSAMYLCASSLAVGQWGYGYTFGSGTRLTVV.

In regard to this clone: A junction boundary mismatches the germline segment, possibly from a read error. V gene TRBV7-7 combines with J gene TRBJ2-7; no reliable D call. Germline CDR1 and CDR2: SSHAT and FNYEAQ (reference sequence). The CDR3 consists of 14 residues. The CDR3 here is CASSPISAPYEQYF. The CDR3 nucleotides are TGTGCTAGCAGCCCGATCTCAGCGCCCTACGAGCAGTACTTC. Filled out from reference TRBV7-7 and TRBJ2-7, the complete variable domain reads GAGVSQSPRYKVTKRGQDVTLRCDPISSHATLYWYQQALGQGPEFLTYFNYEAQPDKSGLPSDRFSAERPEGSISTLTIQRTEQRDSAMYRCASSPISAPYEQYFGPGTRLTVT.

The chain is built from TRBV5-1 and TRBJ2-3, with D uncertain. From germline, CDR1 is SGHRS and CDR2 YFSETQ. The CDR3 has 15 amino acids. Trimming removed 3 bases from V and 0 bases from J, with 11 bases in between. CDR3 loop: CASSYYEPSTDTQYF. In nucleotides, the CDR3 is TGCGCCAGCAGCTATTACGAGCCTAGCACAGATACGCAGTATTTT.

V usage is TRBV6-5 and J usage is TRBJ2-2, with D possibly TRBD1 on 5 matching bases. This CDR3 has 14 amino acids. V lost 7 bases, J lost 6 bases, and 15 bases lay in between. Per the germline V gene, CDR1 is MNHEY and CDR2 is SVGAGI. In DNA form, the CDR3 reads TGTGCCAGCACGTCTACATCAGGGTCCGGGGAGCTGTTTTTT. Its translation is CASTSTSGSGELFF.

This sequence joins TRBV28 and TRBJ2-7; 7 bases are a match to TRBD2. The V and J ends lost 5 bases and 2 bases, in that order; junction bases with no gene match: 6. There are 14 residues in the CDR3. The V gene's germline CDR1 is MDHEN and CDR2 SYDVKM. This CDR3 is CASSPGLEPYEQYF. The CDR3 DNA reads TGTGCCAGCAGTCCCGGACTAGAACCCTACGAGCAGTACTTC.

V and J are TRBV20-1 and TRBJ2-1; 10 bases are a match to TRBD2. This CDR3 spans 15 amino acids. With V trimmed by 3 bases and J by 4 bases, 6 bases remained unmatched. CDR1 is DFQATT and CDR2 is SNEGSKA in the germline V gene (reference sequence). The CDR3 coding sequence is TGCAGTGCTAGTTCAGGAGCGGGAGGGTACAATGAGCAGTTCTTC. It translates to CSASSGAGGYNEQFF.

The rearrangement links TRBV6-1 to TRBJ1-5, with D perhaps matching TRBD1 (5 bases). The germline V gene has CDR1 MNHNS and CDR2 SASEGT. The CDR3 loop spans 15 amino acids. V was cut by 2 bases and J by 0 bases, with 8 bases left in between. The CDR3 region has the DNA TGTGCCAGCAGTGAACTAGGGGTTAGCAATCAGCCCCAGCATTTT. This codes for CASSELGVSNQPQHF.

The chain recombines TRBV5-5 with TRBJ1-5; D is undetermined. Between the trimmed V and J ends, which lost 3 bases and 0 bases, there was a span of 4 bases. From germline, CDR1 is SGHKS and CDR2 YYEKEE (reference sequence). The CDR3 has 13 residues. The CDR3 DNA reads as TGTGCCAGCAGCTCTACTAGCAATCAGCCCCAGCATTTT. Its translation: CASSSTSNQPQHF. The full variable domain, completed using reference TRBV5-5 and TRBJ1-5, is DAGVTQSPTHLIKTRGQQVTLRCSPISGHKSVSWYQQVLGQGPQFIFQYYEKEERGRGNFPDRFSARQFPNYSSELNVNALLLGDSALYLCASSSTSNQPQHFGDGTRLSIL.

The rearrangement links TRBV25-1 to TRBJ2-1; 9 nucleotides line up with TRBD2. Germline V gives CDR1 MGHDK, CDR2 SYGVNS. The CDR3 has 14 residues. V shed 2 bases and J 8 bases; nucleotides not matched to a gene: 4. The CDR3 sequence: CASSERAGGHEQFF. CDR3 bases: TGTGCCAGCAGTGAAAGAGCGGGAGGCCATGAGCAGTTCTTC. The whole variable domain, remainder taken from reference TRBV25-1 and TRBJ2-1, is EADIYQTPRYLVIGTGKKITLECSQTMGHDKMYWYQQDPGMELHLIHYSYGVNSTEKGDLSSESTVSRIRTEHFPLTLESARPSHTSQYLCASSERAGGHEQFFGPGTRLTVL.

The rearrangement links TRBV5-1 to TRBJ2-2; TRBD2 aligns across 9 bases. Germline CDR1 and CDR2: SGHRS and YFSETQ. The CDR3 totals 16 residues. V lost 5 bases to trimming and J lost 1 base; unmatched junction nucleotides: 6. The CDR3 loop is CASRGLAGQNTGELFF. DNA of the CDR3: TGCGCCAGCAGGGGGCTAGCGGGGCAGAACACCGGGGAGCTGTTTTTT.

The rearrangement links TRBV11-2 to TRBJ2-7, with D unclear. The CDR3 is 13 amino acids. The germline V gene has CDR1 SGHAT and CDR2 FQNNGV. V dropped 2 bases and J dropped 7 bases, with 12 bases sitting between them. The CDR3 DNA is TGTGCCAGCAGCTTATCGCGGCATGGTGAGCAGTACTTC. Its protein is CASSLSRHGEQYF.

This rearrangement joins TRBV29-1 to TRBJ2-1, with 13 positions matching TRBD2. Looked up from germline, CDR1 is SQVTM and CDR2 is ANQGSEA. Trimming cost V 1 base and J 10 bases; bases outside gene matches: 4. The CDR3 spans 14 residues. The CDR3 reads CSVEGTSGRREQFF. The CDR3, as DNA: TGCAGCGTTGAAGGGACTAGCGGGAGAAGGGAGCAGTTCTTC.

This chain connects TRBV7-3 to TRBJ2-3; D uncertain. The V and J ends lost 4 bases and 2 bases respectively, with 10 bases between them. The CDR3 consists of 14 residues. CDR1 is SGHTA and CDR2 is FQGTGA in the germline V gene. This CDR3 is CASSSLGLTDTQYF. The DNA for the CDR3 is TGTGCCAGCAGCTCACTGGGCCTCACAGATACGCAGTATTTT.

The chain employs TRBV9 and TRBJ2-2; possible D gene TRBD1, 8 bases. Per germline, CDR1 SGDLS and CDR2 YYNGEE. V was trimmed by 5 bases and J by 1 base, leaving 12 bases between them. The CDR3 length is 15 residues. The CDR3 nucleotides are TGTGCCAGCAGAAGCGGGACAGGGAACACCGGGGAGCTGTTTTTT. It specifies CASRSGTGNTGELFF.

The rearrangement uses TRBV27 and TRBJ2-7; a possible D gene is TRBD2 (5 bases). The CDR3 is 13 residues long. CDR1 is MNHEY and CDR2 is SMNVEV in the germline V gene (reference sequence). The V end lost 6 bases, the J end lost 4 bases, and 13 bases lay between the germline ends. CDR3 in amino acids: CASSRGPLYEQYF. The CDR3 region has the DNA TGTGCCAGCAGCCGCGGGCCACTTTACGAGCAGTACTTC.

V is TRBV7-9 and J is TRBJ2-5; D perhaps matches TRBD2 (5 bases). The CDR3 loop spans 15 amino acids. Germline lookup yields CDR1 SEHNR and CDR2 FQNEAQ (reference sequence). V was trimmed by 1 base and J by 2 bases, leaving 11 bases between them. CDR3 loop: CASSLGPSGQETQYF. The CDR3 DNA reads TGTGCCAGCAGCTTAGGACCCAGCGGACAAGAGACCCAGTACTTC. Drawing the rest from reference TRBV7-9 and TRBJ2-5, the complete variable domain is DTGVSQNPRHKITKRGQNVTFRCDPISEHNRLYWYRQTLGQGPEFLTYFQNEAQLEKSRLLSDRFSAERPKGSFSTLEIQRTEQGDSAMYLCASSLGPSGQETQYFGPGTRLLVL.

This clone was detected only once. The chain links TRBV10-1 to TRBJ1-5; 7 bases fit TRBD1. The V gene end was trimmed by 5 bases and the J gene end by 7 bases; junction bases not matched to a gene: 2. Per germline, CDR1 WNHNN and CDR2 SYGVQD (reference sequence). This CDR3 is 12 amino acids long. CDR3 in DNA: TGCGCCAGCAGTTACAGGGGACAGCCCCAGCATTTT. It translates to CASSYRGQPQHF.

CDR3 amino acids: CASSALGRRRFNEQFF. As DNA, the CDR3 is TGTGCCAGTAGTGCGCTGGGGCGGAGAAGATTCAATGAGCAGTTCTTC. The chain is built from TRBV19 and TRBJ2-1, with D tentatively TRBD1 (5 bases). CDR3 length: 16 residues. The V and J ends lost 5 bases and 6 bases respectively, with 20 bases between them. Germline V gene data show CDR1 as LNHDA and CDR2 as SQIVND (reference sequence).

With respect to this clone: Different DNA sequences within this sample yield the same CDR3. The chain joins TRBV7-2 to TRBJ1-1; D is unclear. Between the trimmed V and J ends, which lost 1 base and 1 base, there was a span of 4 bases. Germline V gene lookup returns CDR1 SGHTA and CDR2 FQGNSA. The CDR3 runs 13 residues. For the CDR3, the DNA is TGTGCCAGCAGCTTAGATCGGAACACTGAAGCTTTCTTT. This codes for CASSLDRNTEAFF.